This T cell receptor beta chain was obtained from a study of T cell changes during pregnancy in multiple sclerosis. Sequenced by immunoSEQ multiplex PCR; TCRdb stores in-frame clones only, minus some. The table includes approximately 79,000 clones, just over 90% detected once. The TCR was taken from a female donor with multiple sclerosis, enrolled in a pregnancy study. Sequences were derived from CD4+ T cells from peripheral blood mononuclear cells, sampled before pregnancy.

The CDR3 nucleotides read TGTGCCAGTAGTATCCAGACCCGCGGAGAAAAACTGTTTTTT. It translates to CASSIQTRGEKLFF. The chain is built from TRBV19 and TRBJ1-4; D not resolved. Trimming took off 3 bases at V and 8 bases at J, with 13 bases between the two ends. Germline loops: CDR1 LNHDA, CDR2 SQIVND (reference sequence). The CDR3 runs to 14 residues. The variable domain in full, completed from reference TRBV19 and TRBJ1-4, reads DGGITQSPKYLFRKEGQNVTLSCEQNLNHDAMYWYRQDPGQGLRLIYYSQIVNDFQKGDIAEGYSVSREKKESFPLTVTSAQKNPTAFYLCASSIQTRGEKLFFGSGTQLSVL.